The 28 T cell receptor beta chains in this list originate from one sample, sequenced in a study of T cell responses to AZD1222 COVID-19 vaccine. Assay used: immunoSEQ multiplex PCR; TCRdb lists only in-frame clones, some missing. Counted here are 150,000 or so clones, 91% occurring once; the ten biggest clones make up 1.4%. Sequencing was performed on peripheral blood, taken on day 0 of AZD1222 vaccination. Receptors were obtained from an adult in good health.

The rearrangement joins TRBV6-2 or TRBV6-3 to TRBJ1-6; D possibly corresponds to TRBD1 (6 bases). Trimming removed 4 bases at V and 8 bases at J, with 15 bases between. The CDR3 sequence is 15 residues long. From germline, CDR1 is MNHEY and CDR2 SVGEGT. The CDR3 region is CASSSIGQTHSPLHF. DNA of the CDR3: TGTGCCAGCAGTTCCATAGGACAGACCCATTCACCCCTCCACTTT.

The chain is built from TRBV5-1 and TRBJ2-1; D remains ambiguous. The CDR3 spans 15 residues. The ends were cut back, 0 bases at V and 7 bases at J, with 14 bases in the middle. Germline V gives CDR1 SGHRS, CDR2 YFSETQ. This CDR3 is CASSLAEPGGNEQFF. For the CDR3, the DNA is TGCGCCAGCAGCTTGGCCGAGCCCGGTGGGAATGAGCAGTTCTTC.

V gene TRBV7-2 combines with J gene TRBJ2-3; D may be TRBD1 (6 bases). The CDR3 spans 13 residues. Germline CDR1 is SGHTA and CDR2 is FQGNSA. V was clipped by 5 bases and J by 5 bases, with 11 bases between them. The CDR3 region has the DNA TGTGCCAGCAGCGAGGACAGTCAAGATACGCAGTATTTT. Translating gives CASSEDSQDTQYF.

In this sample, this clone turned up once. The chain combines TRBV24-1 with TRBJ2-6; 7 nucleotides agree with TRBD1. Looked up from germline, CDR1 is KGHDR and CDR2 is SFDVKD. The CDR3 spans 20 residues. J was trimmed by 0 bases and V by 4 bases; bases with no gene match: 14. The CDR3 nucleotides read TGTGCCACCAGTGACCGGAAGACAGGGAGAAGGGACTCTGGGGCCAACGTCCTGACTTTC. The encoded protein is CATSDRKTGRRDSGANVLTF.

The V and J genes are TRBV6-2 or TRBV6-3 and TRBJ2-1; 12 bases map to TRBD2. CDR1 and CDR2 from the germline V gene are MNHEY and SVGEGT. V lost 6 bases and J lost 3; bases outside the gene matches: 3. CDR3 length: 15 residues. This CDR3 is CASSPLAGGYNEQFF. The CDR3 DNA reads TGTGCCAGCAGCCCACTAGCGGGAGGCTACAATGAGCAGTTCTTC.

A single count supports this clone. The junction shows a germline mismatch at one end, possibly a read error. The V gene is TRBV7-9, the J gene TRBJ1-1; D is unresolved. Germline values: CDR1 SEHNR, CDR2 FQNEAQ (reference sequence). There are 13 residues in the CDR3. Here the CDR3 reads CASSLANKNSAQF. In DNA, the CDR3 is TGTGCCAGCAGCTTAGCGAACAAAAACAGTGCCCAATTT.

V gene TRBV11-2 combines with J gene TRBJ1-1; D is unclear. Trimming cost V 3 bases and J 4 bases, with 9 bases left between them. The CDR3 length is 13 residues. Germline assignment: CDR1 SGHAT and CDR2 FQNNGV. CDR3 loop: CASSLRGGTEAFF. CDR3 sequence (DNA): TGTGCCAGCAGCTTGCGAGGTGGCACTGAAGCTTTCTTT.

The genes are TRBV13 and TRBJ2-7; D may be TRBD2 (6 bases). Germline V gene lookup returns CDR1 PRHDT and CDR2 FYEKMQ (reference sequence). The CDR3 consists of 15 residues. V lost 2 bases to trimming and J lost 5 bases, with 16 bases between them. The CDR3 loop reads CASSLPGTPENEQYF. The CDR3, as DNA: TGTGCCAGCAGCTTACCCGGGACTCCCGAAAACGAGCAGTACTTC.

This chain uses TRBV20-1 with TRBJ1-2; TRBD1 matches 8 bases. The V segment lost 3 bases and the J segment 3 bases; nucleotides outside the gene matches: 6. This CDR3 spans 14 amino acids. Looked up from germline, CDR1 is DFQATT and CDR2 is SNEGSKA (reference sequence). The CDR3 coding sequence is TGCAGTGCTAGTTCCAGGGGGCTTTACTATGGCTACACCTTC. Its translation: CSASSRGLYYGYTF.

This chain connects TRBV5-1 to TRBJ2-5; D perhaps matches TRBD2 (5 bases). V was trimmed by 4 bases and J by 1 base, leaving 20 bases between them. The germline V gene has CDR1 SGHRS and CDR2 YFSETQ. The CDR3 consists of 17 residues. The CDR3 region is CASSLEVGRGSQETQYF. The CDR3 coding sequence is TGCGCCAGCAGCCTGGAAGTCGGTCGAGGGTCCCAAGAGACCCAGTACTTC.

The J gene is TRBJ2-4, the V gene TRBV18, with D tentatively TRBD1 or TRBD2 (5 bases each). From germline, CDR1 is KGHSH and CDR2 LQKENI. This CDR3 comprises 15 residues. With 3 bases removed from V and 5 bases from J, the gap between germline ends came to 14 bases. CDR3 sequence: CASSPYGARQNIQYF. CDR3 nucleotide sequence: TGTGCCAGCTCACCGTACGGGGCTCGTCAAAACATTCAGTACTTC.

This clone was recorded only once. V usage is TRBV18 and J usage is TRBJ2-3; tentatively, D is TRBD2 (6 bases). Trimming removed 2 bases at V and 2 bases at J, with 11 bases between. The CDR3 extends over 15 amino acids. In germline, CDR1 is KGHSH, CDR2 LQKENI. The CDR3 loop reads CASSPTSSLTDTQYF. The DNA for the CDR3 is TGTGCCAGCTCACCAACTAGCTCCCTCACAGATACGCAGTATTTT.

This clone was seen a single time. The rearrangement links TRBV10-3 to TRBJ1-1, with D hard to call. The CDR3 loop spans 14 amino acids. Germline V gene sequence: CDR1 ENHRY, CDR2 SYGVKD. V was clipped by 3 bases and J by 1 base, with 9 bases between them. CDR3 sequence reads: CAISEVQKNTEAFF. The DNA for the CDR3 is TGTGCCATCAGTGAAGTACAGAAGAACACTGAAGCTTTCTTT.

The CDR3 is CASSLLGQGALWSYEQYF. The CDR3 nucleotides are TGTGCCAGCAGCTTATTGGGACAGGGGGCCCTTTGGTCCTACGAGCAGTACTTC. The V gene is TRBV11-2, the J gene TRBJ2-7; TRBD1 matches at 12 bases. V trimming: 2 bases; J trimming: 1 base; junction bases outside the gene matches: 9. Germline CDR1 is SGHAT and CDR2 is FQNNGV. The CDR3 covers 18 residues.

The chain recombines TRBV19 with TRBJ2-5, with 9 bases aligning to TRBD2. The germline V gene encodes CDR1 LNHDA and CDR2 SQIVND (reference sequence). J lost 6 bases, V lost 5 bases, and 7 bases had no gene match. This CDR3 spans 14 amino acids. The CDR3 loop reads CASSSLAGIQTQYF. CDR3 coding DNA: TGTGCCAGTAGTTCCCTAGCGGGAATACAGACCCAGTACTTC.

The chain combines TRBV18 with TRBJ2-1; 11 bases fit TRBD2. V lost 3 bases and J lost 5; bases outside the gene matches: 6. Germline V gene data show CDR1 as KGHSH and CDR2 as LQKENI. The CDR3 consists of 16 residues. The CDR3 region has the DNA TGTGCCAGCTCACCCTTTGGGACTAGCGGCAACAATGAGCAGTTCTTC. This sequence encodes CASSPFGTSGNNEQFF.

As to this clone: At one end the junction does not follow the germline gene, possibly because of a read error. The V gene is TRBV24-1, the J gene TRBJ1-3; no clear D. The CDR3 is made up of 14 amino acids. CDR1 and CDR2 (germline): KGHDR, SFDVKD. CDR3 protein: CATSDSKPGNTIYF. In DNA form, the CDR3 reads TGTGCCACCAGTGATTCGAAACCTGGTAACACCATATATTTT.

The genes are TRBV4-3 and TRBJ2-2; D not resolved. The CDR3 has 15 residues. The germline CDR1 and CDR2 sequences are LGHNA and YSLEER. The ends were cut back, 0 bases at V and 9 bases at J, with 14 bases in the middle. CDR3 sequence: CASSQDLLGPWELFF. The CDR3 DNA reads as TGCGCCAGCAGCCAAGATCTTTTGGGCCCCTGGGAGCTGTTTTTT.

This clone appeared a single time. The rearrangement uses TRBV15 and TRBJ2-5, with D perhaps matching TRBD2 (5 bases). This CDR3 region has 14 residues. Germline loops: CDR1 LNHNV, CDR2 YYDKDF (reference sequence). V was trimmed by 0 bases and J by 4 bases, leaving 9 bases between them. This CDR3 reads CATSRDQDLETQYF. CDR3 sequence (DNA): TGTGCCACCAGCAGAGACCAGGACTTAGAGACCCAGTACTTC. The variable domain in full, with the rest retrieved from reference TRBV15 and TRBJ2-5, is DAMVIQNPRYQVTQFGKPVTLSCSQTLNHNVMYWYQQKSSQAPKLLFHYYDKDFNNEADTPDNFQSRRPNTSFCFLDIRSPGLGDTAMYLCATSRDQDLETQYFGPGTRLLVL.

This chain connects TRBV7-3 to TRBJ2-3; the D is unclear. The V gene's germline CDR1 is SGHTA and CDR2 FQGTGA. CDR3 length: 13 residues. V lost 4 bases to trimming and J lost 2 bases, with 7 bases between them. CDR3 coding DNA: TGTGCCAGCAGCTCCATACCCACAGATACGCAGTATTTT. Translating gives CASSSIPTDTQYF.

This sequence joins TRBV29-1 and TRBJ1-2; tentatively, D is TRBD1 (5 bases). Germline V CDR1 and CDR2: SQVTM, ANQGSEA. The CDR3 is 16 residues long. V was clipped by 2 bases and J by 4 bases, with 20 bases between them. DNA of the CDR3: TGCAGCGTTGAACGGGGCCCAGGGAGCGCAATCTATGGCTACACCTTC. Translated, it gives CSVERGPGSAIYGYTF.

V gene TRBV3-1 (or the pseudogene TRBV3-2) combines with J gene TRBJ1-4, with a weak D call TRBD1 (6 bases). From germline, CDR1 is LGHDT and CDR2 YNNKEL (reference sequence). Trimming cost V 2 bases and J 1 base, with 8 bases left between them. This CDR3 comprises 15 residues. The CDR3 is CASSQNRVTNEKLFF. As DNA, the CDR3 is TGTGCCAGCAGCCAAAACAGGGTAACTAATGAAAAACTGTTTTTT.

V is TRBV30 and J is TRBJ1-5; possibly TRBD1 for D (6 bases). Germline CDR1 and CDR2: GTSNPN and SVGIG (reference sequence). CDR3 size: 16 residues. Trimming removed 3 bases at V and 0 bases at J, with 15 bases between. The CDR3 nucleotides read TGTGCCTGGAGCGATTCAGGGGTTAATAGCAATCAGCCCCAGCATTTT. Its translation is CAWSDSGVNSNQPQHF.

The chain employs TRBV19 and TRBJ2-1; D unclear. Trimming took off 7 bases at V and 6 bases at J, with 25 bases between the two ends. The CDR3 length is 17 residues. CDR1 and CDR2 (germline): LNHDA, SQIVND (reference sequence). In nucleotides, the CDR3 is TGTGCCAGTACCTTTGGAGCCCCTAAATCGATACGCAATGAGCAGTTCTTC. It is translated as CASTFGAPKSIRNEQFF.

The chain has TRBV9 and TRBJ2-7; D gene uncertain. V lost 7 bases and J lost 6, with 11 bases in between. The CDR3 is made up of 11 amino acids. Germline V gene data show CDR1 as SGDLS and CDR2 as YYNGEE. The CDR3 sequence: CASAGSGEQYF. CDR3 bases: TGTGCCAGCGCCGGGTCCGGCGAGCAGTACTTC.

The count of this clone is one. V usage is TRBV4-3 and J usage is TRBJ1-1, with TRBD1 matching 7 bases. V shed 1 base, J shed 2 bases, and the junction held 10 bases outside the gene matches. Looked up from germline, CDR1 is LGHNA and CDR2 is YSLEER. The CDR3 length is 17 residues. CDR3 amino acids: CASSQAPPGQLNTEAFF. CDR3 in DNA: TGCGCCAGCAGCCAAGCCCCACCGGGACAGCTCAACACTGAAGCTTTCTTT.

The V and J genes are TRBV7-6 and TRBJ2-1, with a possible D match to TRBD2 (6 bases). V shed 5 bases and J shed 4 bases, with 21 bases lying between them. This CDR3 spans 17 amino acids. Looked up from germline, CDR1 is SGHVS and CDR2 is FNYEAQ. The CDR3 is CASSPGFGAGSYNEQFF. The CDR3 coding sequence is TGTGCCAGCAGCCCAGGGTTCGGGGCGGGATCATACAATGAGCAGTTCTTC.

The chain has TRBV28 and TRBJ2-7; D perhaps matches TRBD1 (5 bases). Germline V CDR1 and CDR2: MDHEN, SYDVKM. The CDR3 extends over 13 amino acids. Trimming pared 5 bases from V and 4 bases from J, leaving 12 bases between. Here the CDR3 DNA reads TGTGCCAGCAGTGGCCCGCAGGGTTACGAGCAGTACTTC. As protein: CASSGPQGYEQYF.